This TCR beta chain appears in the sequencing data of a study of cytomegalovirus exposure and HLA in healthy donors. Study information: For the roughly 400 genotyped donors, 65% to 90% fell within the Caucasian-associated ancestry cluster.

Regarding this clone: Its antigen is undetermined.

The germline V gene has CDR1 SGHNT and CDR2 YENEEA. This CDR3 comprises 12 residues. V was clipped by 5 bases and J by 7 bases, with 9 bases between them. PCR employed 60 Vbeta and 13 Jbeta primers. Assay: immunoSEQ multiplex PCR; the TCRdb copy retains only in-frame clones and omits some. The sample has more than 95,000 clones; roughly 79% are singletons. Study-wide findings and caveats: The study put under 200 TCR beta chains on its list as cytomegalovirus-associated.

The rearrangement joins TRBV11-3 to TRBJ2-1; the D is unclear. Source material: PBMCs. The clonotype was recovered from a woman in her twenties or thirties in good health and CMV-seronegative. The CDR3 loop reads CASSANSNEQFF. CDR3 bases: TGTGCCAGCAGCGCAAATAGTAATGAGCAGTTCTTC.